The 26 T cell receptor beta chains given below trace back to one sample, sequenced in a study of blood T cell repertoires in COVID-19. Sequencing used immunoSEQ multiplex PCR; TCRdb keeps in-frame clones, though not all of them. The sample has 250,000 or so clones, roughly 86% seen once; the top ten hold 0.7% to 0.85%. The sequencing input was peripheral blood. These TCRs come from a woman aged 25 to 45 with acute or convalescent COVID-19.

The chain has TRBV5-5 and TRBJ2-7; the match to TRBD1 covers 7 bases. Germline CDR1 reads SGHKS; CDR2 reads YYEKEE (reference sequence). This CDR3 comprises 15 residues. V lost 4 bases, J lost 4 bases, and 11 bases stayed unmatched. CDR3 nucleotides: TGTGCCAGCAGCGGCGACAGGGCCCTCGGGTACGAGCAGTACTTC. It codes for CASSGDRALGYEQYF.

The J gene is TRBJ2-1, the V gene TRBV7-3; D may be TRBD2 (6 bases). This CDR3 is built from 15 residues. Trimming removed 5 bases at V and 3 bases at J, with 14 bases between. The germline V gene encodes CDR1 SGHTA and CDR2 FQGTGA. CDR3 sequence reads: CASSATGTYYNEQFF. The CDR3 DNA reads TGTGCCAGCAGCGCTACCGGGACTTACTACAATGAGCAGTTCTTC.

The chain joins TRBV7-9 to TRBJ2-1, with a tentative D call TRBD2 (6 bases). Germline CDR1 SEHNR, CDR2 FQNEAQ (reference sequence). V was trimmed by 4 bases and J by 8 bases, leaving 27 bases between them. The CDR3 has 18 residues. CDR3 bases: TGTGCCAGCAGCTCCGGGGCGGGGACGGGTCCCGCGGTTTATGAGCAGTTCTTC. This codes for CASSSGAGTGPAVYEQFF.

CDR3 sequence reads: CASSLVRIADTGELFF. The CDR3 DNA reads TGCGCCAGCAGCTTGGTTCGAATCGCGGACACCGGGGAGCTGTTTTTT. The J gene is TRBJ2-2, the V gene TRBV5-1; D gene ambiguous. The CDR3 loop spans 16 amino acids. Germline V gene sequence: CDR1 SGHRS, CDR2 YFSETQ. V was shortened by 0 bases and J by 3 bases, with 12 bases between the two germline ends.

This clone was found once. This chain links TRBV20-1 with TRBJ1-2; D not resolved. CDR1 and CDR2 from the germline V gene are DFQATT and SNEGSKA (reference sequence). This CDR3 is 14 amino acids long. Trimming pared 3 bases from V and 0 bases from J, leaving 11 bases between. The CDR3 region has the DNA TGCAGTGCTAGTGACCGGGAAGCTAACTATGGCTACACCTTC. As protein: CSASDREANYGYTF.

The rearrangement uses TRBV5-1 and TRBJ2-2, with a tentative D call TRBD1 (5 bases). Between the trimmed V and J ends, which lost 4 bases and 7 bases, there was a span of 20 bases. The CDR3 runs to 16 residues. Germline V gives CDR1 SGHRS, CDR2 YFSETQ. The CDR3 region is CASSRTERQSVGELFF. CDR3 DNA sequence: TGCGCCAGCAGCCGAACCGAGAGACAGTCAGTCGGGGAGCTGTTTTTT.

The chain is built from TRBV5-1 and TRBJ1-2; 9 bases map to TRBD1. In germline, CDR1 is SGHRS, CDR2 YFSETQ. The CDR3 runs 15 residues. V gave up 4 bases and J gave up 7 bases; unmatched junction bases: 11. CDR3 region: CASSPRGTGSSGYTF. The CDR3 DNA reads TGCGCCAGCAGCCCGAGAGGGACAGGGTCTTCTGGCTACACCTTC.

The genes are TRBV15 and TRBJ1-1, with D uncertain. Trimming removed 0 bases at V and 7 bases at J, with 12 bases between. CDR1 and CDR2 from the germline V gene are LNHNV and YYDKDF (reference sequence). The CDR3 extends over 14 amino acids. CDR3 DNA: TGTGCCACCAGCAGAGATGATATTGGCTTTGAAGCTTTCTTT. It translates to CATSRDDIGFEAFF.

This clone came up many times. This rearrangement joins TRBV3-1 (or the pseudogene TRBV3-2) to TRBJ1-1; 9 bases fit TRBD1. CDR3 length equals 20 residues. Losses at the gene ends were 0 bases for V and 1 base for J; bases not matched to a gene: 15. Germline V lookup: CDR1 LGHDT, CDR2 YNNKEL (reference sequence). The CDR3 DNA is TGTGCCAGCAGCCAAGATTCGACTCACCCGGGACAGGGCGGGAACACTGAAGCTTTCTTT. Its protein is CASSQDSTHPGQGGNTEAFF.

The rearrangement links TRBV3-1 (or the pseudogene TRBV3-2) to TRBJ2-5; D is possibly TRBD1 (5 bases). The CDR3 has 14 amino acids. Between the trimmed V and J ends, which lost 5 bases and 5 bases, there was a span of 15 bases. Germline lookup yields CDR1 LGHDT and CDR2 YNNKEL (reference sequence). CDR3 sequence (DNA): TGTGCCAGCAGCGACGGCAGGGTCGGGGAGACCCAGTACTTC. Translating it yields CASSDGRVGETQYF.

The chain carries TRBV10-1 and TRBJ2-7; a possible D gene is TRBD2 (6 bases). From germline, CDR1 is WNHNN and CDR2 SYGVQD (reference sequence). This CDR3 region has 13 residues. V lost 6 bases, J lost 7 bases, and 16 bases lay in between. The CDR3 loop reads CASRPGGGREQYF. The CDR3 DNA reads as TGCGCCAGCAGGCCCGGGGGAGGCCGAGAGCAGTACTTC.

The rearrangement joins TRBV14 to TRBJ2-1, with TRBD2 as a possible D gene (6 bases). The CDR3 consists of 16 residues. V lost 2 bases and J 3 bases, leaving 14 bases between the germline ends. Germline values: CDR1 SGHDN, CDR2 FVKESK. DNA of the CDR3: TGTGCCAGCAGCCAAATGGGGACTTACTTCTACAATGAGCAGTTCTTC. Translating gives CASSQMGTYFYNEQFF.

The chain couples TRBV9 to TRBJ1-5; D gene unclear. The CDR3 contains 15 residues. V lost 0 bases and J lost 4, with 11 bases in between. CDR1 and CDR2 from the germline V gene are SGDLS and YYNGEE. The DNA of the CDR3 is TGTGCCAGCAGCGTAGACGGTTTCGCAAATCAGCCCCAGCATTTT. Its translation: CASSVDGFANQPQHF.

A few counts support this clone. This rearrangement joins TRBV6-2 or TRBV6-3 to TRBJ2-3; the match to TRBD2 covers 10 bases. Unmatched junction bases numbered 2, after V lost 5 bases and J lost 0 bases. Germline values: CDR1 MNHEY, CDR2 SVGEGT. The CDR3 has 15 amino acids. CDR3 coding DNA: TGTGCCAGCAGTAGCGGGAGGGCCAGCACAGATACGCAGTATTTT. As protein: CASSSGRASTDTQYF.

CDR3 coding DNA: TGTGCCAGCAGCTTTCGCGGGAACACTGAAGCTTTCTTT. Its protein product is CASSFRGNTEAFF. The chain employs TRBV7-9 and TRBJ1-1; the D is unclear. Between the trimmed V and J ends, which lost 3 bases and 1 base, there was a span of 6 bases. The germline CDR1 and CDR2 sequences are SEHNR and FQNEAQ (reference sequence). The CDR3 covers 13 residues.

The chain has TRBV18 and TRBJ2-7; D perhaps matches TRBD2 (5 bases). The CDR3 is 13 amino acids. Germline CDR1 reads KGHSH; CDR2 reads LQKENI. The V end lost 3 bases, the J end lost 6 bases, and 12 bases lay between the germline ends. The CDR3 loop is CASSPGIGSEQYF. The CDR3, as DNA: TGTGCCAGCTCACCGGGGATAGGGAGCGAGCAGTACTTC.

This chain connects TRBV7-2 to TRBJ2-5; D is ambiguous. The CDR3 totals 14 residues. Trimming removed 4 bases from V and 4 bases from J, with 13 bases in between. The germline V gene has CDR1 SGHTA and CDR2 FQGNSA. The CDR3 here is CASSSRFRGETQYF. CDR3 coding DNA: TGTGCCAGCAGCTCCCGATTCAGAGGAGAGACCCAGTACTTC.

The chain uses TRBV6-4 and TRBJ2-7, with TRBD1 matching 10 bases. Germline trimming cut 5 bases from V and 2 bases from J; bases unmatched to any gene: 18. Germline V gene lookup returns CDR1 MRHNA and CDR2 SNTAGT. CDR3 length: 19 residues. CDR3 sequence: CASSQNRDRGSIWTYEQYF. CDR3 DNA sequence: TGTGCCAGCAGTCAAAATCGGGACAGGGGATCTATATGGACCTACGAGCAGTACTTC.

The chain joins TRBV20-1 to TRBJ2-5, with D unclear. The CDR3 runs 14 residues. Germline loops: CDR1 DFQATT, CDR2 SNEGSKA (reference sequence). With 3 bases removed from V and 2 bases from J, the gap between germline ends came to 13 bases. In nucleotides, the CDR3 is TGCAGTGCTAGTAATACTATAAAACAAGAGACCCAGTACTTC. Its protein product is CSASNTIKQETQYF.

The genes are TRBV24-1 and TRBJ2-3; 8 bases match TRBD2. The V and J ends lost 4 bases and 1 base, in that order; junction bases with no gene match: 6. Germline V gene lookup returns CDR1 KGHDR and CDR2 SFDVKD. This CDR3 contains 16 residues. The CDR3 DNA reads as TGTGCCACCAGTGACCCCGGGAGGGCCGGCACAGATACGCAGTATTTT. This encodes CATSDPGRAGTDTQYF.

V usage is TRBV30 and J usage is TRBJ1-1; possibly TRBD1 for D (5 bases). The CDR3 is 13 amino acids. V gave up 4 bases and J gave up 7 bases, with 16 bases separating them. Germline CDR1 GTSNPN, CDR2 SVGIG (reference sequence). CDR3 DNA: TGTGCCTGGAACCCCGGAGGGGACGGTGAAGCTTTCTTT. Its protein product is CAWNPGGDGEAFF.

With regard to this clone: In the same sample, other DNA sequences code for this CDR3. V is TRBV11-3 and J is TRBJ2-3; TRBD2 might be the D (6 bases). The V gene lost 3 bases and the J gene lost 1 base, with 11 bases spanning the gap. This CDR3 comprises 15 residues. The germline V gene encodes CDR1 SGHNT and CDR2 YENEEA. Here the CDR3 reads CASSLGGSGTDTQYF. CDR3 DNA: TGTGCCAGCAGCTTGGGGGGTTCGGGCACAGATACGCAGTATTTT.

This clone has just one count. The V call is TRBV7-2, the J call TRBJ1-1; D is ambiguous. The germline CDR1 and CDR2 sequences are SGHTA and FQGNSA. The CDR3 spans 12 residues. V was shortened by 5 bases and J by 5 bases, with 9 bases between the two germline ends. The CDR3 region is CASSARWTEAFF. DNA of the CDR3: TGTGCCAGCAGCGCCCGGTGGACTGAAGCTTTCTTT.

The chain links TRBV27 to TRBJ2-3; D is perhaps TRBD2 (6 bases). Deletions cut 0 bases from V and 3 bases from J, with 16 bases between. This CDR3 has 17 residues. The germline CDR1 and CDR2 sequences are MNHEY and SMNVEV (reference sequence). CDR3 protein: CASSLSRGLLLTDTQYF. CDR3 DNA sequence: TGTGCCAGCAGTTTATCGCGGGGACTTCTCCTAACAGATACGCAGTATTTT.

V and J are TRBV11-2 and TRBJ1-3, with D unclear. V was clipped by 3 bases and J by 2 bases, with 8 bases between them. Germline V gene data show CDR1 as SGHAT and CDR2 as FQNNGV. This CDR3 has 14 residues. CDR3 sequence: CASSFGEAGNTIYF. The CDR3 nucleotides are TGTGCCAGCAGCTTTGGGGAGGCTGGAAACACCATATATTTT. The whole variable domain, filled in from reference TRBV11-2 and TRBJ1-3, reads EAGVAQSPRYKIIEKRQSVAFWCNPISGHATLYWYQQILGQGPKLLIQFQNNGVVDDSQLPKDRFSAERLKGVDSTLKIQPAKLEDSAVYLCASSFGEAGNTIYFGEGSWLTVV.

The rearrangement joins TRBV6-5 to TRBJ1-2, with TRBD1 identical over 9 bases. V was pared by 6 bases and J by 3 bases, with 8 bases of the junction left unmatched. This CDR3 is 15 amino acids long. Germline CDR1 MNHEY, CDR2 SVGAGI. DNA for the CDR3: TGTGCCAGCAGGGGAACCCGGGACAGGGACTATGGCTACACCTTC. It encodes CASRGTRDRDYGYTF.